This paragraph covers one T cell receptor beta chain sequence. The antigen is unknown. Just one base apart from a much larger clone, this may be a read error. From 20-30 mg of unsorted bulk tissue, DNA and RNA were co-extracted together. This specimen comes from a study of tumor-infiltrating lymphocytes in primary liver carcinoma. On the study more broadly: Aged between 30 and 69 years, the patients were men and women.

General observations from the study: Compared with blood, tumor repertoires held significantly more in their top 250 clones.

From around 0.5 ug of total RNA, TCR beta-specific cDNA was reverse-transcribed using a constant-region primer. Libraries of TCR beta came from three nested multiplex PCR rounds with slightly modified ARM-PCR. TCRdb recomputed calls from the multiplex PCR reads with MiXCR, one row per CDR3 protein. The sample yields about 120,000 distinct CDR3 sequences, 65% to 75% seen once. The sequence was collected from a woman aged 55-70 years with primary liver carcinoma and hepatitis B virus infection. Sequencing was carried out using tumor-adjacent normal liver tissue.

This chain's CDR3 is CVSSFLLDTQYF. CDR3 DNA: TGTGTCAGCAGCTTCCTTCTCGATACGCAGTATTTT. J is TRBJ2-3 and V is TRBV7-8; no reliable D call. Germline V CDR1 and CDR2: SGHVS, FQNEAQ. The CDR3 runs 12 residues.